This T cell receptor beta chain was identified during a study of CD8 T cells in Susac syndrome. Random-hexamer reverse transcription was applied to roughly 0.5 to 1 ug RNA. MiXCR was run by TCRdb on the immunoSEQ multiplex PCR reads, yielding one entry per CDR3 protein. Here the sample spans around 190,000 distinct CDR3 sequences, roughly 96% being singletons. The source is a human donor in good health. Sequencing was performed on CD4+ T cells from PBMCs.

CDR3 residues: CASSKTQGLSYEQYV. CDR3 nucleotides: TGTGCCAGCAGTAAAACCCAGGGACTATCCTACGAGCAGTACGTC. The V and J genes are TRBV25-1 and TRBJ2-7, with 7 bases identical to TRBD2. From germline, CDR1 is MGHDK and CDR2 SYGVNS. The CDR3 contains 15 residues. V gave up 5 bases and J gave up 1 base; unmatched junction bases: 8.